This T cell receptor beta chain was retrieved from a study of pediatric ulcerative colitis. Study outcomes and limitations: In rectum, acute severe colitis had expanded clones and less diversity. Substantially fewer templates came from a couple of patients' blood samples.

The rectum was sampled with one to two pinch biopsies at colonoscopy. The diagnostic colonoscopy in ulcerative colitis patients preceded any immunosuppressive treatment. This CDR3 comprises 15 residues. V gave up 1 base and J gave up 6 bases, with 14 bases separating them. Looked up from germline, CDR1 is LNHNV and CDR2 is YYDKDF (reference sequence). Up to 500,000 reads were sequenced per sample. Here immunoSEQ multiplex PCR was the method, and the copy in TCRdb shows in-frame clones only, minus some. There are about 35,000 clones in the sample; about 81% occur only once, and 0.8% to 1.1% lies in the top ten. In the case of this clone: Its antigen is not identified.

This sequence joins TRBV15 and TRBJ2-3; TRBD1 might be the D (6 bases). The sequence derives from a boy aged 5 to 17 with mild ulcerative colitis. Sequenced input: gut tissue. Written as DNA, the CDR3 is TGTGCCACCAGCAGAGGGCAGGGGAAAGACGATACGCAGTATTTT. Encoded protein: CATSRGQGKDDTQYF.